This is a list of T cell receptor beta chains from one sample in a study of cytomegalovirus exposure and HLA in healthy donors. The data were produced by immunoSEQ multiplex PCR, yet TCRdb's version contains in-frame clones alone and is incomplete. The sample includes over 150,000 clones, roughly 88% of them seen just once. The sequenced material came from PBMCs. These receptors all come from a girl aged 2-10 years in good health and CMV-seropositive. Each CDR3 is given with its conserved first and last residue. The D gene is left open where the match is weak. Clone size appears in some rows only: once, few, many, or a class for an expanded clone.

J,V,D,length,size,CDR3,DNA
TRBJ2-1,TRBV5-1,TRBD2,15,-,CASSGQAGGTNEQFF,TGCGCCAGCAGCGGCCAAGCGGGAGGGACGAATGAGCAGTTCTTC
TRBJ1-1,TRBV30,-,11,-,CAWSVGGEAFF,TGTGCCTGGAGTGTCGGGGGTGAAGCTTTCTTT
TRBJ2-2,TRBV19,TRBD1,15,-,CASSLGTGGTGELFF,TGTGCCAGTAGTCTAGGGACAGGGGGCACCGGGGAGCTGTTTTTT
TRBJ2-7,TRBV5-1,-,17,-,CASSWRGGGDLTYEQYF,TGCGCCAGCAGCTGGAGAGGAGGGGGCGATTTGACCTACGAGCAGTACTTC
TRBJ1-1,TRBV21-1,-,16,-,CASSTARTGGNTEAFF,TGTGCCAGCAGCACAGCGAGGACAGGGGGGAACACTGAAGCTTTCTTT
TRBJ2-7,TRBV30,TRBD1,13,-,CATTGTGSYEQYF,TGTGCCACAACCGGGACAGGGTCCTACGAGCAGTACTTC
TRBJ1-1,TRBV4-2,-,17,few,CASSQDPPGGARTEAFF,TGTGCCAGCAGCCAAGATCCACCAGGAGGGGCGCGGACTGAAGCTTTCTTT
TRBJ2-7,TRBV4-2,-,15,-,CASSQDRRQAREQYF,TGTGCCAGCAGCCAAGATCGACGGCAGGCTCGGGAGCAGTACTTC
TRBJ2-7,TRBV6-5,TRBD1,15,-,CASSLRQGGPYEQYF,TGTGCCAGCAGCCTAAGACAGGGGGGCCCCTACGAGCAGTACTTC
TRBJ1-5,TRBV2,TRBD1,12,-,CASTGTDQPQHF,TGTGCCAGTACCGGGACAGATCAGCCCCAGCATTTT
TRBJ2-5,TRBV30,TRBD2,15,-,CASGLAGGPQETQYF,TGTGCCTCCGGACTAGCGGGAGGACCCCAAGAGACCCAGTACTTC
TRBJ2-7,TRBV5-1,-,17,-,CASSLTTSTASTAEQYF,TGCGCCAGCAGCCTTACAACCTCGACAGCGAGTACGGCGGAGCAGTACTTC
TRBJ2-7,TRBV6-5,TRBD1,15,-,CASSLSGQGVYEQYF,TGTGCCAGCAGCCTTTCCGGACAGGGGGTCTACGAGCAGTACTTC
TRBJ2-2,TRBV15,-,12,-,CATSRVSGELFF,TGTGCCACCAGCAGAGTCAGCGGGGAGCTGTTTTTT
TRBJ1-3,TRBV30,-,13,-,CAWSHSSGNTIYF,TGTGCCTGGAGCCACAGCTCTGGAAACACCATATATTTT
TRBJ1-6,TRBV6-5,TRBD1,15,-,CASSQQGAGNSPLHF,TGTGCCAGCAGTCAACAGGGGGCCGGTAATTCACCCCTCCACTTT
TRBJ2-7,TRBV5-4,TRBD2,13,-,CASSSGGGHEQYF,TGTGCCAGCAGCTCTGGGGGAGGGCACGAGCAGTACTTC
TRBJ2-5,TRBV6-5,TRBD1,16,-,CASSSRTGGTRETQYF,TGTGCCAGCAGTTCCCGGACAGGGGGGACGCGAGAGACCCAGTACTTC
TRBJ2-1,TRBV6-1,-,14,-,CATQTQGSYNEQFF,TGTGCCACCCAGACGCAGGGTTCCTACAATGAGCAGTTCTTC
TRBJ2-7,TRBV4-1,-,16,-,CASSQVGSGEPYEQYF,TGCGCCAGCAGCCAAGTCGGGTCAGGGGAGCCCTACGAGCAGTACTTC
TRBJ2-7,TRBV10-3,TRBD1,17,-,CAISEGQGVKRTYEQYF,TGTGCCATCAGTGAGGGACAGGGTGTAAAGAGAACCTACGAGCAGTACTTC
TRBJ2-1,TRBV6-8,-,16,-,CASSFLQGYPYNEQFF,TGTGCCAGCAGTTTTCTCCAGGGCTACCCCTACAATGAGCAGTTCTTC
TRBJ2-7,TRBV5-6,TRBD1,15,-,CASSSPTGVSYEQYF,TGTGCCAGCAGCTCACCCACAGGGGTGTCCTACGAGCAGTACTTC
TRBJ2-1,TRBV28,TRBD1,19,-,CASREDRKIVRFGYNEQFF,TGTGCCAGCAGGGAGGACAGGAAGATAGTAAGGTTTGGCTACAATGAGCAGTTCTTC
TRBJ2-7,TRBV5-1,TRBD2,13,-,CAQRDLKLYEQYF,TGCGCCCAGCGGGACTTGAAGCTCTACGAGCAGTACTTC
TRBJ1-5,TRBV27,-,15,-,CASSLSPYSNQPQHF,TGTGCCAGCAGTTTATCTCCTTATAGCAATCAGCCCCAGCATTTT
TRBJ2-2,TRBV5-1,TRBD1,19,-,CASSLVASAGQANTGELFF,TGCGCCAGCAGCTTGGTAGCATCGGCGGGACAGGCGAATACCGGGGAGCTGTTTTTT
TRBJ2-3,TRBV7-9,-,16,-,CASSLEALLNTDTQYF,TGTGCCAGCAGCTTAGAAGCACTACTGAACACAGATACGCAGTATTTT
TRBJ1-5,TRBV4-2,TRBD1,14,-,CASSQGFGQGPQHF,TGTGCCAGCAGCCAAGGATTCGGACAGGGGCCCCAGCATTTT
TRBJ2-5,TRBV25-1,-,15,few,CASSEQTEYQETQYF,TGTGCCAGCAGTGAACAGACAGAGTACCAAGAGACCCAGTACTTC
TRBJ2-4,TRBV4-1,-,19,-,CASSQDFVKTSVAKNIQYF,TGCGCCAGCAGCCAAGATTTCGTCAAAACTAGTGTGGCCAAAAACATTCAGTACTTC
TRBJ1-5,TRBV6-5,-,13,-,CASSYSTATDQHF,TGTGCCAGCAGTTACTCGACTGCGACAGACCAGCATTTT
TRBJ2-1,TRBV11-3,TRBD2,16,-,CASSLVLAGGGNEQFF,TGTGCCAGCAGCTTAGTCCTAGCGGGAGGAGGCAATGAGCAGTTCTTC
TRBJ1-4,TRBV6-1,TRBD1,15,-,CASSGRQGWDEKLFF,TGTGCCAGCAGTGGGCGACAGGGATGGGATGAAAAACTGTTTTTT
TRBJ1-5,TRBV5-1,-,14,-,CASSLAVGGQPQHF,TGCGCCAGCAGCTTGGCCGTAGGAGGTCAGCCCCAGCATTTT
TRBJ2-1,TRBV7-2,TRBD1,15,-,CASSLALDRVSEQFF,TGTGCCAGCAGCTTAGCCTTGGACAGGGTTAGTGAGCAGTTCTTC
TRBJ2-7,TRBV30,-,14,-,CAWRPRSRFYEQYF,TGTGCCTGGAGACCCCGGTCACGGTTCTACGAGCAGTACTTC
TRBJ1-1,TRBV5-1,-,16,-,CASSSTTGTPNTEAFF,TGCGCCAGCAGCTCGACCACCGGGACACCCAACACTGAAGCTTTCTTT
TRBJ1-2,TRBV6-6,TRBD1,13,-,CASSVQGVDGYTF,TGTGCCAGCAGTGTACAGGGGGTGGATGGCTACACCTTC
TRBJ1-5,TRBV19,-,15,-,CASSIFQGQNQPQHF,TGTGCCAGTAGTATCTTCCAGGGGCAGAATCAGCCCCAGCATTTT
TRBJ1-1,TRBV9,-,13,-,CASSVVQNTEAFF,TGTGCCAGCAGCGTAGTCCAAAACACTGAAGCTTTCTTT
TRBJ2-5,TRBV5-1,-,14,-,CASSDLGGEQTQYF,TGCGCCAGCAGCGACTTGGGAGGAGAGCAGACCCAGTACTTC
TRBJ1-2,TRBV27,TRBD1,13,-,CASKDSGGDGYTF,TGTGCCAGCAAGGATTCAGGGGGCGATGGCTACACCTTC
TRBJ2-7,TRBV4-1,-,17,-,CASSQEISDSLKSEQYF,TGCGCCAGCAGCCAAGAAATCTCCGACAGTCTCAAAAGCGAGCAGTACTTC
TRBJ1-1,TRBV7-3,-,12,-,CASSRENTEAFF,TGTGCCAGCAGCCGGGAGAACACTGAAGCTTTCTTT
TRBJ2-1,TRBV5-1,-,12,-,CASSLTGDEQFF,TGCGCCAGCAGCTTGACGGGGGATGAGCAGTTCTTC
TRBJ2-1,TRBV6-5,TRBD1,13,-,CASARDRNNEQFF,TGTGCCTCTGCCCGGGACAGGAACAATGAGCAGTTCTTC
TRBJ1-4,TRBV5-1,-,16,-,CASSLMSGQTNEKLFF,TGCGCCAGCAGCTTGATGTCAGGACAGACTAATGAAAAACTGTTTTTT
TRBJ1-1,TRBV2,TRBD1,14,-,CASSRDRANTEAFF,TGTGCCAGCAGCCGGGACAGGGCGAACACTGAAGCTTTCTTT
TRBJ2-7,TRBV2,TRBD2,13,-,CASDGLARVEQYF,TGTGCCAGCGATGGACTAGCGAGAGTCGAGCAGTACTTC
TRBJ2-7,TRBV11-3,-,13,-,CASSLGLIYEQYF,TGTGCCAGCAGCTTAGGACTGATCTACGAGCAGTACTTC
TRBJ2-7,TRBV5-4,TRBD1,15,-,CASSLAGQGHYEQYF,TGTGCCAGCAGCTTGGCAGGACAGGGACACTACGAGCAGTACTTC